Shown below are 9 T cell receptor beta chains from a single sample sequenced in a study of shared clonotypes between healthy human individuals. Assay: immunoSEQ multiplex PCR; the TCRdb copy retains only in-frame clones and omits some. The table lists over 400,000 clones, 78% of them singletons, with more than 10% in the top ten. Sequencing was carried out using PBMCs. Receptors originate from a woman aged 35 to 49 in good health. Some clones in this sample may be carry-over from other donors' samples.

The chain uses TRBV19 and TRBJ1-4; 7 nucleotides match TRBD1. Per the germline V gene, CDR1 is LNHDA and CDR2 is SQIVND (reference sequence). The CDR3 is 17 amino acids. V was clipped by 6 bases and J by 5 bases; unmatched bases: 15. The CDR3 loop is CASSTDRWGGFNEKLFF. CDR3 in DNA: TGTGCCAGTAGCACGGACAGGTGGGGCGGATTCAATGAAAAACTGTTTTTT.

J is TRBJ2-1 and V is TRBV18; TRBD2 aligns across 7 bases. V shed 1 base and J 5 bases; nucleotides not matched to a gene: 5. The CDR3 runs 15 residues. From germline, CDR1 is KGHSH and CDR2 LQKENI. In DNA form, the CDR3 reads TGTGCCAGCTCACCACGGGACGGGAGGAACAATGAGCAGTTCTTC. Translation gives CASSPRDGRNNEQFF. The variable domain in full, completed from reference TRBV18 and TRBJ2-1, reads NAGVMQNPRHLVRRRGQEARLRCSPMKGHSHVYWYRQLPEEGLKFMVYLQKENIIDESGMPKERFSAEFPKEGPSILRIQQVVRGDSAAYFCASSPRDGRNNEQFFGPGTRLTVL.

The chain is built from TRBV19 and TRBJ2-3; 8 bases are a match to TRBD1. Per the germline V gene, CDR1 is LNHDA and CDR2 is SQIVND (reference sequence). CDR3 length: 15 residues. Losses at the gene ends were 3 bases for V and 2 bases for J; bases not matched to a gene: 4. In nucleotides, the CDR3 is TGTGCCAGTAGTATTGGGACAGGCCCCACAGATACGCAGTATTTT. This translates into CASSIGTGPTDTQYF.

As DNA, the CDR3 is TGCGCCAGCAGCCAAGATCGGACAGGCTTTTACGAGCAGTACTTC. Its translation: CASSQDRTGFYEQYF. This rearrangement joins TRBV4-3 to TRBJ2-7; 7 nucleotides line up with TRBD1. The CDR3 contains 15 residues. CDR1 and CDR2 (germline): LGHNA, YSLEER. V gave up 0 bases and J gave up 4 bases; unmatched junction bases: 6.

The CDR3 DNA reads TGTGCCTGGAGTGTATTTAGCGCGTTTATCAATCAGCCCCAGCATTTT. Translated, it gives CAWSVFSAFINQPQHF. This chain uses TRBV30 with TRBJ1-5; the D is unclear. V was cut by 0 bases and J by 3 bases, with 15 bases left in between. This CDR3 spans 16 amino acids. Germline V lookup: CDR1 GTSNPN, CDR2 SVGIG (reference sequence).

This clone was observed a handful of times. Other DNA sequences in the same sample also yield this CDR3. The chain uses TRBV18 and TRBJ2-5, with D unclear. V lost 4 bases, J lost 1 base, and 1 base lay in between. This CDR3 is 11 amino acids long. Germline-derived CDR1 and CDR2 are KGHSH and LQKENI. DNA for the CDR3: TGTGCCAGCTCACTCCAAGAGACCCAGTACTTC. Protein sequence: CASSLQETQYF.

This clone was found a few times. The chain has TRBV6-4 and TRBJ2-1; D is possibly TRBD1 (5 bases). Germline lookup yields CDR1 MRHNA and CDR2 SNTAGT. V lost 4 bases, J lost 10 bases, and 14 bases lay in between. This CDR3 contains 13 residues. The CDR3 is CASSVEGVGEQFF. Here the CDR3 DNA reads TGTGCCAGCAGTGTGGAAGGGGTTGGGGAGCAGTTCTTC.

The chain combines TRBV7-2 with TRBJ2-1; 9 bases align to TRBD2. Unmatched junction bases numbered 7, after V lost 1 base and J lost 9 bases. The germline gives CDR1 SGHTA, CDR2 FQGNSA. This CDR3 is 15 amino acids long. The CDR3 here is CASSLVAGGPIEQFF. As DNA, the CDR3 is TGTGCCAGCAGCTTAGTGGCGGGAGGGCCGATTGAGCAGTTCTTC.

This chain uses TRBV7-9 with TRBJ2-3; 13 bases line up with TRBD2. V was clipped by 5 bases and J by 4 bases; unmatched bases: 6. Germline-derived CDR1 and CDR2 are SEHNR and FQNEAQ (reference sequence). The CDR3 contains 16 residues. The CDR3 sequence is CASSPPTSGRADTQYF. CDR3 sequence (DNA): TGTGCCAGCAGCCCCCCTACTAGCGGGAGGGCAGATACGCAGTATTTT.